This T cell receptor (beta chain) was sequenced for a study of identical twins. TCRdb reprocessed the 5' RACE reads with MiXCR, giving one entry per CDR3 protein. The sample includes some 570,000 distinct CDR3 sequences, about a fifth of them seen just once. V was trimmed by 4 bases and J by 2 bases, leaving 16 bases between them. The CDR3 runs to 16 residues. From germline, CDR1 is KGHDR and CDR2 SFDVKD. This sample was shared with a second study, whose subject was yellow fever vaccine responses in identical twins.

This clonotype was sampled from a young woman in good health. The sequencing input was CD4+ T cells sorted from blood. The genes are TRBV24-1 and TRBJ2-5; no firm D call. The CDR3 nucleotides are TGTGCCACCAGTGACCCGACCGTTGGAGCACAAGAGACCCAGTACTTC. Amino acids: CATSDPTVGAQETQYF.